These T cell receptor beta chains were read from a single sample in a study of blood T cells in healthy people across ages. TCRdb processed the 5' RACE reads anew with MiXCR; each CDR3 protein has one entry. Here the sample spans about 640,000 distinct CDR3 sequences, under 65% being singletons. The sequenced sample consisted of blood. Receptors were obtained from a man aged 55 to 70 in good health. Both conserved end residues are part of each CDR3. A D gene is named only where the DNA matches it firmly. Some rows mark clone size as missing; the rest say once, few, many or name a class of expanded clone.

V	size	D	J	CDR3	DNA
TRBV24-1	few	NA	TRBJ2-3	CATSDSGRVNTQYF	TGTGCCACCAGTGATTCTGGACGGGTAAATACGCAGTATTTT
TRBV20-1	NA	TRBD1	TRBJ2-2	CSARPDPGQGSGELFF	TGCAGTGCTAGACCGGACCCGGGACAGGGATCCGGGGAGCTGTTTTTT
TRBV5-1	NA	TRBD1	TRBJ2-5	CASSLMTGKETQYF	TGCGCCAGCAGCCTCATGACAGGGAAAGAGACCCAGTACTTC
TRBV21-1	NA	NA	TRBJ1-2	CASSAQGLTNYGYTF	TGTGCCAGCAGCGCACAGGGGCTAACCAACTATGGCTACACCTTC
TRBV7-2	NA	NA	TRBJ2-1	CASSSTAGSYNEQFF	TGTGCCAGCAGCTCCACGGCGGGGTCCTACAATGAGCAGTTCTTC
TRBV20-1	NA	TRBD2	TRBJ2-1	CSAQIAGSYNEQFF	TGCAGTGCGCAGATAGCGGGGTCGTACAATGAGCAGTTCTTC
TRBV5-1	NA	NA	TRBJ2-1	CASSFPGLAGNEQFF	TGCGCCAGCAGCTTCCCCGGGCTAGCTGGAAATGAGCAGTTCTTC
TRBV5-1	NA	TRBD1	TRBJ2-5	CASSLVDRDQETQYF	TGCGCCAGCAGCTTGGTGGACAGGGATCAAGAGACCCAGTACTTC
TRBV3-1	NA	NA	TRBJ2-5	CASSQTSLGETQYF	TGTGCCAGCAGCCAAACTAGTCTCGGAGAGACCCAGTACTTC
TRBV28	many	TRBD1	TRBJ2-1	CASRGTGGNEQFF	TGTGCCAGCAGGGGGACAGGGGGCAATGAGCAGTTCTTC
TRBV20-1	NA	NA	TRBJ1-5	CSARSEGYSNQPQHF	TGCAGTGCTAGATCAGAGGGGTATAGCAATCAGCCCCAGCATTTT
TRBV29-1	few	NA	TRBJ1-2	CSVVRQGHAGTYGYTF	TGCAGCGTTGTAAGGCAGGGCCACGCTGGCACCTATGGCTACACCTTC
TRBV24-1	few	NA	TRBJ2-1	CATSGGHTNEQFF	TGTGCCACCAGTGGTGGACACACCAATGAGCAGTTCTTC
TRBV27	NA	NA	TRBJ1-4	CASSPPYPNEKLFF	TGTGCCAGCAGTCCCCCATACCCCAATGAAAAACTGTTTTTT
TRBV10-3	NA	TRBD1	TRBJ1-5	CAISEMSGQGAGQPQHF	TGTGCCATCAGTGAGATGAGTGGTCAGGGGGCCGGTCAGCCCCAGCATTTT
TRBV15	NA	NA	TRBJ1-6	CATSTGAGNSPLHF	TGTGCCACCAGCACAGGGGCGGGTAATTCACCCCTCCACTTT
TRBV6-5	NA	NA	TRBJ1-5	CASSPFPGSSQPQHF	TGTGCCAGCAGTCCCTTTCCAGGGTCGAGTCAGCCCCAGCATTTT
TRBV20-1	once	NA	TRBJ1-1	CSARVEGVNTGAFF	TGCAGTGCTAGAGTAGAAGGGGTCAACACTGGAGCTTTCTTT
TRBV20-1	NA	TRBD2	TRBJ2-1	CSARESGGSSSYNEQFF	TGCAGTGCTAGAGAAAGCGGGGGGTCCAGCTCCTACAATGAGCAGTTCTTC
TRBV11-2	NA	NA	TRBJ2-1	CASSPSPGYYNVQFF	TGTGCCAGCAGCCCCTCGCCCGGTTACTACAATGTGCAGTTCTTC
TRBV20-1	NA	NA	TRBJ2-4	CSARDSPSEQYF	TGCAGTGCTAGGGACTCCCCTTCGGAGCAGTACTTC
TRBV7-2	few	NA	TRBJ2-7	CASSLGGSRSYEQYF	TGTGCCAGCAGCTTAGGTGGTTCTCGCTCCTACGAGCAGTACTTC
TRBV20-1	NA	TRBD2	TRBJ2-1	CSAGTSGGDNEQFF	TGCAGTGCTGGGACTAGCGGGGGGGACAATGAGCAGTTCTTC
TRBV15	NA	NA	TRBJ2-5	CATSRDWEGDVAQYF	TGTGCCACCAGCAGAGATTGGGAGGGGGACGTGGCCCAGTACTTC
TRBV5-1	many	NA	TRBJ1-2	CASQLGSETYGYTF	TGCGCCAGCCAACTGGGGAGCGAGACCTATGGCTACACCTTC
TRBV12-3/TRBV12-4	NA	TRBD2	TRBJ2-1	CASRLGTSPFF	TGTGCCAGCAGGTTAGGGACTAGCCCGTTCTTC
TRBV7-2	NA	TRBD2	TRBJ2-3	CASALTAGGTDTQYF	TGTGCCAGCGCCCTGACTGCGGGGGGGACAGATACGCAGTATTTT
TRBV7-9	NA	NA	TRBJ2-6	CASTPTPESGANVLTF	TGTGCCAGCACCCCGACTCCCGAGTCTGGGGCCAACGTCCTGACTTTC
TRBV6-5	NA	NA	TRBJ2-7	CASSKYEDGTYEQYF	TGTGCCAGCAGTAAATACGAGGACGGCACCTACGAGCAGTACTTC
TRBV10-1	NA	NA	TRBJ2-7	CASSEADSAYEQYF	TGCGCCAGCAGTGAAGCGGACAGCGCCTACGAGCAGTACTTC
TRBV3-1	NA	NA	TRBJ1-2	CASSQDLADGYGYTF	TGTGCCAGCAGCCAAGATCTCGCAGACGGCTATGGCTACACCTTC
TRBV5-6	NA	TRBD1	TRBJ2-7	CASSLATGVHYEQYF	TGTGCCAGCAGCTTGGCGACAGGGGTTCACTACGAGCAGTACTTC
TRBV7-8	NA	TRBD1	TRBJ1-6	CASSPRDRRNSPLHF	TGTGCCAGCAGCCCACGGGACAGACGCAATTCACCCCTCCACTTT
TRBV6-1	NA	NA	TRBJ2-7	CASIKDGAGEQYF	TGTGCCAGCATTAAGGACGGGGCCGGAGAGCAGTACTTC
TRBV21-1	NA	NA	TRBJ1-1	CASSKTGGWGTEAFF	TGTGCCAGCAGCAAGACAGGGGGCTGGGGCACTGAAGCTTTCTTT
TRBV20-1	NA	TRBD2	TRBJ2-5	CSTRVSGGLKETQYF	TGCAGTACTAGGGTTAGCGGGGGACTTAAAGAGACCCAGTACTTC
TRBV6-5	NA	NA	TRBJ2-1	CASRQGGALPYNEQFF	TGTGCCAGCAGACAGGGGGGGGCCCTACCCTACAATGAACAGTTCTTC
TRBV12-3/TRBV12-4	many	NA	TRBJ2-6	CASSLGISGANVLTF	TGTGCCAGCAGTTTAGGGATTTCTGGGGCCAACGTCCTGACTTTC
TRBV5-1	few	NA	TRBJ2-7	CASSLGSSGYEQYF	TGCGCCAGCAGCTTAGGGTCTTCGGGCTACGAGCAGTACTTC
TRBV12-3/TRBV12-4	many	NA	TRBJ1-5	CASRATGNQPQHF	TGTGCCAGCAGGGCCACAGGGAATCAGCCCCAGCATTTT
TRBV7-2	NA	TRBD2	TRBJ2-7	CASSPTSGGEYEQYF	TGTGCCAGCAGCCCGACTAGCGGGGGGGAATACGAGCAGTACTTC
TRBV5-1	NA	TRBD1	TRBJ1-2	CASSPDADRVWSYGYTF	TGCGCCAGCAGCCCGGACGCGGACAGGGTGTGGAGCTATGGCTACACCTTC
TRBV6-6	once	NA	TRBJ2-7	CAGRDHRATYEQYF	TGTGCCGGCAGGGACCACCGCGCCACCTACGAGCAGTACTTC
TRBV5-1	NA	TRBD1	TRBJ1-2	CASSFFSQGVRNGYTF	TGCGCCAGCAGCTTTTTCAGTCAGGGGGTAAGGAATGGCTACACCTTC
TRBV15	NA	TRBD1	TRBJ1-5	CATSRDRGDRPQHF	TGTGCCACCAGCAGAGATCGTGGGGACAGACCCCAGCATTTT
TRBV5-1	NA	TRBD2	TRBJ2-1	CASSLPAGGSYNEQFF	TGCGCCAGCAGCTTGCCGGCGGGGGGCTCCTACAATGAGCAGTTCTTC
TRBV21-1	NA	NA	TRBJ2-7	CASSEVSGRRYEQYF	TGTGCCAGCAGCGAAGTGTCAGGGAGGCGCTACGAGCAGTACTTC
TRBV5-6	NA	TRBD2	TRBJ2-7	CASSLGASGAPYEQYF	TGTGCCAGCAGCTTGGGGGCAAGCGGGGCACCCTACGAGCAGTACTTC